This T cell receptor (beta chain) was identified in a study of cytomegalovirus exposure and HLA in healthy donors (dated by TCRdb to about 2017). Regarding the research as a whole: An earlier analysis of roughly 630 of the donors reported 276 Gb of sequence data and more than 90 million unique TCR beta sequences from about 179 million T cells. Approximately 300 gigabases of sequencing data and roughly 80 million unique TCR sequences made up an early release that covered nearly 650 HLA-typed donors. Among the approximately 420 genotyped donors, approximately 76% belonged to the genetic ancestry cluster associated with self-reported Caucasian donors. The aim of the study was to test whether cataloging public T cell receptors could identify signatures of past pathogen exposure. The T cell repertoires of several hundred subjects were profiled by immunosequencing and related to cytomegalovirus serostatus. In addition to the first cohort of around 670 subjects, a separate validation cohort of 120 different subjects was used. High-throughput TCR immunosequencing, statistical association of individual TCRs with disease status, and machine learning were combined to predict cytomegalovirus infection status. In a later analysis, previously published TCR beta repertoires from roughly 710 donors were re-analyzed and high-resolution HLA genotyping was added so that TCR occurrence patterns could be studied. In the later analysis, no new phenotypic data were used to find candidate immune exposures; instead, reliance was placed on TCR beta sequences and their occurrence across donors. An earlier analysis of approximately 580 of the donors used high-throughput TCR beta sequencing to judge whether each TCR beta V gene segment behaved as functional or pseudogenic. Donor age, sex, ethnicity and CMV serostatus were compiled alongside the repertoire data. A later genetic analysis used genome-wide SNP genotypes for about three fifths of the 666 donors, treating that subset as a discovery cohort. All discovery cohort repertoires had been generated on a single sequencing platform. HLA typing included class I and class II loci at four-digit resolution. Typing coverage varied by locus: roughly 620-640 donors for A, B, C, DRB1 and DQB1; 522 for DQA1; around 610 for DPA1; roughly 470 for DPB1. Because of strong linkage in the cohort, roughly five DR-DQ haplotypes were treated as single units for association and clustering. Among roughly 400 genotyped donors of the cohort, an average of approximately 240,000 unique TCR beta nucleotide sequences were sequenced per donor, around 20% of them non-productive. The paper as a whole reports these results and caveats: A further reported finding was that TCR beta sequences accurately predicted the HLA-A and HLA-B alleles for most subjects in the first cohort. Linkage disequilibrium might explain the correlated functional status among segregating V segments, but an unknown experimental factor could not be excluded. The sequencing pipeline was judged likely to have produced a cluster of highly shared sequence variants as a technical artifact. In both the original and validation cohorts, the classifier was reported to diagnose cytomegalovirus status with high specificity and sensitivity. A later analysis reported that several top co-occurrence clusters appeared linked to parvovirus B19, influenza, CMV and Epstein-Barr virus. CMV serostatus was the only immune exposure information available for the cohort. Broadly in line with IMGT annotations, most TCR beta V segments showed up in productive rearrangements about 87% or about 30% of the time in an earlier analysis of 450 to 600 of the donors. A few of the identified cytomegalovirus-associated TCR beta chains were confirmed in vitro to be specific for cytomegalovirus antigens. This cohort had only TCR beta chains sequenced, and the lack of alpha or paired-chain data limited which features could be detected. Some IMGT-functional V segments, including TRBV6-2 and TRBV6-3, could not be distinguished by the 87-base-pair reads and were therefore excluded. In a later analysis, the rate of TCR association differed among HLA loci, with DRB1 alleles having the most associated TCRs and HLA-C alleles having the fewest. A later genetic analysis associated a missense DCLRE1C variant with V-gene and J-gene trimming of TCR beta chains, and an independent cohort replicated the association. Because some donors lacked HLA typing at each locus, the association tests relied only on the typed subset. In a later genetic analysis, fewer N-insertions in productive TCRs were reported among donors in an Asian-associated ancestry cluster than the roughly 700-donor mean. A later analysis associated about 17,000 TCR beta sequences with specific HLA alleles at a false discovery rate of 0.05. According to a later analysis, most CMV-associated TCR beta chains appeared to be HLA-restricted, and the HLA associations seemed to be driven largely by CMV exposure. Across donors, most TCR sequences were observed very rarely, whereas some public TCRs were present in many individuals. In a later analysis, HLA-associated TCR beta chains showed more clonal expansion and lower generation probabilities than non-associated chains that were equally common. Presence/absence analyses assumed roughly uniform sequencing depth across donors, an assumption that may not hold. Fewer than 20 rarely observed V segments, including chromosome 9 orphons, were excluded from the earlier analysis of approximately 500 of the donors because counts were too low. A total of fewer than 200 TCR beta chains were listed by the study as associated with cytomegalovirus. According to the authors, the approach could potentially be generalized to other disease states and immunological phenotypes. Assigning TCR associations to individual alleles was difficult when HLA alleles, especially DR and DQ, strongly co-occurred.

The germline V gene (reference sequence) sets CDR1 to LNHDA and CDR2 to SQIVND. The CDR3, cysteine through phenylalanine, is 12 amino acids long. The CDR3 DNA has 36 bases and is translated from base 1. Deletion took 1 base off V and 8 bases off J, with a span of 6 bases between the germline ends. Note on this clone: Which antigen it targets is not known. Per-nucleotide qualities are absent, and no much larger clonotype sits a single base away.

The cohort consisted of 650 to 700 healthy bone marrow donors. At the time of sampling, every cohort member was nominally healthy, though immune exposures that went unrecorded were likely present. The donor tested CMV seropositive, placing the donor among the 289 seropositive members of the cohort. A peripheral blood sample was collected from each donor, and TCR beta sequencing was performed on peripheral blood mononuclear cells. The Qiagen DNeasy Blood Extraction Kit was used to extract genomic DNA from the blood cell samples. The library was prepared using the immunoSEQ multiplex PCR assay. The multiplex PCR relied on a mix of 60 forward primers for TCR Vbeta segments and 13 reverse primers for TCR Jbeta segments. The CDR3 region of rearranged TCR beta genes was amplified from genomic DNA with a multiplex PCR assay. On the Illumina HiSeq System, the amplified TCR beta libraries were sequenced as 87-base-pair reads. The study's processing was this. A later analysis tallied roughly 78 million unique TCR beta chains across the 666 repertoires, and approximately 12 million of those chains were shared by two or more donors. To remove PCR and sequencing errors, raw reads were error-corrected and collapsed into unique sequences using a nearest-neighbor algorithm that merged closely related sequences. To assign V, D and J gene segments, CDR3 sequences were aligned to IMGT reference sequences. For a sequence to be retained, at least a six-nucleotide match to both a V gene segment and a J gene segment was required. Rearrangements were classified as productive when the CDR3 lacked stop codons and remained in frame with V and J, and all other rearrangements were classified as non-productive. Following IMGT convention, CDR3 was defined as the stretch from the second conserved V-encoded cysteine to the conserved J-encoded phenylalanine. The earlier analysis of roughly 590 of the donors excluded sequences that lacked an unambiguous match to a single V gene segment. An earlier analysis of 587 of the donors classified V segments as functional when productive rearrangements were above 56.7% and as segregating when the standard deviation between donors was above 5%. To diagnose cytomegalovirus status from the catalog of TCR beta chain sequences, a statistical classification framework was built. V and J gene assignment, in a later analysis, came from comparing TCR nucleotide sequences with IMGT/GENE-DB human TR gene sequences. The TCRdist pipeline was used in a later analysis to assign CDR3 sequences and most-parsimonious VDJ recombination scenarios. In a later analysis, every TCR beta chain was defined by the combination of its CDR3 amino acid sequence and its V-gene family, and reads without a unique V-gene family were dropped. As a way to deal with suspected cross-contamination and a sequencing artifact, a later analysis dropped 500 to 700 nucleotide sequences that were highly shared and had low generation probability. In a later analysis, a clonal expansion index was calculated for each public chain from normalized within-repertoire ranks of inferred template counts. In a later analysis, generation probabilities were computed with a VDJ recombination model fitted to out-of-frame rearrangements, and the resulting probabilities were checked against IGoR. A later analysis scored TCR-TCR, TCR-HLA and TCR-CMV co-occurrence with hypergeometric tests, applying a repertoire-size bias correction to TCR pairs. A later analysis estimated false discovery rates by permuting HLA or CMV assignments 20 times. In a later analysis, co-occurring TCRs were grouped with DBSCAN, and TCRdist sequence similarity was added when clustering was performed within HLA-allele-positive subsets. Co-occurrence clustering excluded repertoires with fewer than 30,000 or more than 120,000 public chains, plus five with anomalous nucleotide sharing. TCRdb re-hosts the immuneACCESS table, in-frame sequences only. Its copies lack some clones; in the studies checked, an unresolved V gene accounts for under half of them, and the cause for the rest is not known. The DNA was the basis for D and trimming; V, J and clone size are from that table. The sample table lists 90,000 to 120,000 clones, more than 75% of them with a count of one. 4% of the sample lies in the top ten.

The rearrangement combines TRBV19 with TRBJ1-5, with the identity of the D gene unclear. The TCR comes from a woman in her 50s in good health and CMV-seropositive. Material for sequencing was PBMCs. The DNA is as follows: TGTGCCAGTAGTATAGGGAGGGAGCCCCAGCATTTT. The encoded protein is CASSIGREPQHF.